These 27 T cell receptor beta chains were all obtained from the same sample, sequenced in a study of cytomegalovirus exposure and HLA in healthy donors. Measured with immunoSEQ multiplex PCR; TCRdb has only the in-frame clones, and not every one. The sample contains roughly 170,000 clones, 80% to 85% of which appear only once. The sequenced sample consisted of PBMCs. Receptors were obtained from a woman between 18 and 29 years old in good health and CMV-seropositive.

The rearrangement links TRBV9 to TRBJ1-2, with D hard to call. Trimming cost V 3 bases and J 7 bases, with 7 bases left between them. The CDR3 covers 11 residues. The germline CDR1 and CDR2 sequences are SGDLS and YYNGEE. The CDR3 sequence: CASSARVGYTF. CDR3 bases: TGTGCCAGCAGCGCGAGGGTTGGCTACACCTTC.

The chain is built from TRBV18 and TRBJ2-7; 7 bases agree with TRBD1. The V and J ends lost 3 bases and 1 base, in that order; junction bases with no gene match: 6. The CDR3 is 15 residues long. Germline CDR1 KGHSH, CDR2 LQKENI. The CDR3 loop reads CASSPPGQQSYEQYF. The CDR3 coding sequence is TGTGCCAGCTCACCCCCGGGACAGCAATCCTACGAGCAGTACTTC.

This clone was counted a single time. The rearrangement uses TRBV6-6 and TRBJ2-2, with 7 positions matching TRBD1. The CDR3 length is 14 residues. V shed 7 bases, J shed 1 base, and the junction held 3 bases outside the gene matches. CDR1 is MNHNY, CDR2 SVGAGI, per germline (reference sequence). Written as DNA, the CDR3 is TGTGCCAGCACCGGGACAGAGAACACCGGGGAGCTGTTTTTT. It translates to CASTGTENTGELFF.

The chain uses TRBV13 and TRBJ2-5; D perhaps matches TRBD2 (5 bases). Trimming pared 10 bases from V and 0 bases from J, leaving 21 bases between. The CDR3 consists of 16 residues. The germline CDR1 and CDR2 sequences are PRHDT and FYEKMQ (reference sequence). The CDR3 loop reads CAKRSGSRRDQETQYF. Written as DNA, the CDR3 is TGTGCCAAGCGGTCGGGGTCCCGTAGGGACCAAGAGACCCAGTACTTC.

The chain recombines TRBV11-2 with TRBJ2-6, with D perhaps matching TRBD1 (6 bases). The V gene's germline CDR1 is SGHAT and CDR2 FQNNGV. This CDR3 region has 17 residues. Trimming pared 4 bases from V and 3 bases from J, leaving 16 bases between. CDR3 residues: CASSSFQRTDGANVLTF. The CDR3 DNA sequence: TGTGCCAGCAGCTCCTTCCAGAGGACAGATGGGGCCAACGTCCTGACTTTC. The full variable domain, with the rest looked up from reference TRBV11-2 and TRBJ2-6, is EAGVAQSPRYKIIEKRQSVAFWCNPISGHATLYWYQQILGQGPKLLIQFQNNGVVDDSQLPKDRFSAERLKGVDSTLKIQPAKLEDSAVYLCASSSFQRTDGANVLTFGAGSRLTVL.

This clone was recorded once. This sequence joins TRBV7-8 and TRBJ2-2; weak D call: TRBD1 (6 bases). The V gene's germline CDR1 is SGHVS and CDR2 FQNEAQ. The V end was cut by 5 bases, the J end by 4 bases, with 17 bases between. CDR3 length equals 16 residues. The CDR3 here is CASSPGYRARTGELFF. The CDR3 DNA is TGTGCCAGCAGCCCAGGGTACAGGGCGCGCACCGGGGAGCTGTTTTTT.

J is TRBJ1-2 and V is TRBV11-2; D is uncertain. The CDR3 contains 14 residues. V lost 5 bases and J 4 bases, leaving 14 bases between the germline ends. Germline values: CDR1 SGHAT, CDR2 FQNNGV. CDR3 nucleotides: TGTGCCAGCAGCCCTAACGCAGGAGGCTATGGCTACACCTTC. As protein: CASSPNAGGYGYTF.

In DNA form, the CDR3 reads TGTGCCAGCAGCGACCAGGGACTAGCGGGCTACGAGCAGTACTTC. Translation gives CASSDQGLAGYEQYF. The chain has TRBV6-1 and TRBJ2-7, with 12 bases identical to TRBD2. CDR3 size: 15 residues. The J segment lost 3 bases and the V segment lost 6 bases, leaving 6 bases of the junction unmatched. Germline CDR1 MNHNS, CDR2 SASEGT.

The rearrangement links TRBV7-9 to TRBJ2-6; 7 nucleotides agree with TRBD1. Germline-derived CDR1 and CDR2 are SEHNR and FQNEAQ (reference sequence). The CDR3 totals 17 residues. V lost 5 bases to trimming and J lost 3 bases; unmatched junction nucleotides: 10. Here the CDR3 DNA reads TGTGCCAGCAGCACGGGACAGACCGCCGTTGGGGCCAACGTCCTGACTTTC. This translates into CASSTGQTAVGANVLTF.

The chain uses TRBV1 and TRBJ2-5; the table's D call of TRBD2 was not tested on the DNA. TRBV1 is an annotated pseudogene. The CDR3 runs 16 residues. The CDR3 nucleotides read TGCACCAGCAGCCATTTGCCGCGGCGGGGGGGAGAGACCCAGTACTTC. This gives the protein CTSSHLPRRGGETQYF.

The chain links TRBV5-1 to TRBJ2-3, with TRBD2 identical over 7 bases. V shed 2 bases and J 1 base; nucleotides not matched to a gene: 4. The CDR3 is made up of 15 amino acids. Germline V gene data show CDR1 as SGHRS and CDR2 as YFSETQ. The CDR3 DNA reads as TGCGCCAGCAGCTTAGGGGCGGGGGGCACAGATACGCAGTATTTT. This translates into CASSLGAGGTDTQYF.

This clone was found a few times. CDR3 amino acids: CASSPGQGVFNEQFF. In nucleotides, the CDR3 is TGTGCCAGCAGTCCTGGACAGGGGGTCTTCAATGAGCAGTTCTTC. The chain is built from TRBV27 and TRBJ2-1; TRBD1 matches at 10 bases. CDR1 is MNHEY, CDR2 SMNVEV, per germline (reference sequence). The trim removed 5 bases at V and 6 bases at J, leaving 7 bases unmatched. This CDR3 contains 15 residues.

The rearrangement joins TRBV9 to TRBJ2-1, with TRBD1 matching over 7 bases. Per the germline V gene, CDR1 is SGDLS and CDR2 is YYNGEE. There are 14 residues in the CDR3. Unmatched junction bases numbered 9, after V lost 7 bases and J lost 5 bases. The CDR3 loop is CASGLGQPNNEQFF. The CDR3 DNA reads as TGTGCCAGCGGGTTGGGACAGCCAAACAATGAGCAGTTCTTC. The full variable domain, rest sourced from reference TRBV9 and TRBJ2-1, is DSGVTQTPKHLITATGQRVTLRCSPRSGDLSVYWYQQSLDQGLQFLIQYYNGEERAKGNILERFSAQQFPDLHSELNLSSLELGDSALYFCASGLGQPNNEQFFGPGTRLTVL.

V gene TRBV6-1 combines with J gene TRBJ1-2, with 8 bases matching TRBD1. V was pared by 7 bases and J by 6 bases, with 10 bases of the junction left unmatched. The CDR3 runs 14 residues. Germline V gene lookup returns CDR1 MNHNS and CDR2 SASEGT. CDR3 DNA: TGTGCCAGCACCGAGAGGACAGGGAGGAATGGCTACACCTTC. This translates into CASTERTGRNGYTF.

This clone has a handful of counts. The chain has TRBV27 and TRBJ2-7; no clear D. V gave up 10 bases and J gave up 7 bases, with 11 bases separating them. The CDR3 loop spans 10 amino acids. Per germline, CDR1 MNHEY and CDR2 SMNVEV (reference sequence). The CDR3 sequence: CATLFLEQYF. The CDR3 coding sequence is TGTGCCACTCTATTTCTAGAGCAGTACTTC.

This chain connects TRBV29-1 to TRBJ2-7; tentatively, D is TRBD1 (6 bases). Germline loops: CDR1 SQVTM, CDR2 ANQGSEA. V lost 7 bases and J 0 bases, leaving 13 bases between the germline ends. The CDR3 length is 13 residues. The CDR3 region has the DNA TGCAGCGCAGAGGACAGCCTCTCCTACGAGCAGTACTTC. Amino acids: CSAEDSLSYEQYF.

The rearrangement links TRBV5-1 to TRBJ1-1; no definite D call. V shed 4 bases and J shed 0 bases, with 13 bases lying between them. CDR1 and CDR2 from the germline V gene are SGHRS and YFSETQ. The CDR3 is 15 amino acids. CDR3 in amino acids: CASSPNAGMNTEAFF. In DNA, the CDR3 is TGCGCCAGCAGCCCAAACGCGGGTATGAACACTGAAGCTTTCTTT.

The V call is TRBV6-1, the J call TRBJ1-6, with D unclear. The ends were cut back, 1 base at V and 0 bases at J, with 7 bases in the middle. The CDR3 loop spans 16 amino acids. CDR1 is MNHNS and CDR2 is SASEGT in the germline V gene. CDR3: CASSEDLRSYNSPLHF. The CDR3 DNA reads TGTGCCAGCAGTGAAGACTTACGCTCCTATAATTCACCCCTCCACTTT.

The sample holds a few counts of this clone. This chain uses TRBV2 with TRBJ2-7, with 7 bases identical to TRBD2. After removal of 5 bases from V and 3 bases from J, the junction contained 4 bases not matched to a gene. Germline V lookup: CDR1 SNHLY, CDR2 FYNNEI. CDR3 length: 13 residues. Here the CDR3 reads CASSPSGVYEQYF. The CDR3 coding sequence is TGTGCCAGCAGTCCAAGCGGGGTCTACGAGCAGTACTTC.

The chain combines TRBV7-3 with TRBJ2-3; 10 nucleotides agree with TRBD2. CDR1 is SGHTA, CDR2 FQGTGA, per germline. This CDR3 contains 16 residues. The V gene end was trimmed by 2 bases and the J gene end by 3 bases; junction bases not matched to a gene: 5. CDR3 in amino acids: CASSLPAGGQTDTQYF. CDR3 nucleotides: TGTGCCAGCAGCTTACCAGCGGGGGGGCAAACAGATACGCAGTATTTT. Supplemented by reference TRBV7-3 and TRBJ2-3, the full variable domain reads GAGVSQTPSNKVTEKGKYVELRCDPISGHTALYWYRQSLGQGPEFLIYFQGTGAADDSGLPNDRFFAVRPEGSVSTLKIQRTERGDSAVYLCASSLPAGGQTDTQYFGPGTRLTVL.

Only a few counts were recorded for this clone. The chain combines TRBV6-5 with TRBJ1-2; D unresolved. V was trimmed by 5 bases and J by 6 bases, leaving 13 bases between them. Looked up from germline, CDR1 is MNHEY and CDR2 is SVGAGI. The CDR3 runs 13 residues. The DNA of the CDR3 is TGTGCCAGCAGTCCCTACCGTGCGGATGGCTACACCTTC. It is translated as CASSPYRADGYTF.

This chain connects TRBV9 to TRBJ1-2; the D is unclear. V shed 3 bases and J shed 4 bases, with 7 bases lying between them. Germline loops: CDR1 SGDLS, CDR2 YYNGEE. The CDR3 totals 12 residues. CDR3 protein: CASSEGGYGYTF. The CDR3 DNA is TGTGCCAGCAGCGAAGGAGGCTATGGCTACACCTTC.

The chain joins TRBV6-1 to TRBJ1-5; no clear D. V lost 1 base and J 0 bases, leaving 10 bases between the germline ends. The germline CDR1 and CDR2 sequences are MNHNS and SASEGT. This CDR3 is built from 16 residues. CDR3 DNA: TGTGCCAGCAGTGAAGAGGAGTTTTATAGCAATCAGCCCCAGCATTTT. Protein: CASSEEEFYSNQPQHF.

In this sample, this clone turned up a few times. Other DNA sequences in this specimen translate into the identical CDR3. The V call is TRBV7-6, the J call TRBJ1-3, with D possibly TRBD1 on 6 matching bases. The germline V and J ends were trimmed by 5 bases and 4 bases, with 9 bases remaining between them. The CDR3 is made up of 13 amino acids. Looked up from germline, CDR1 is SGHVS and CDR2 is FNYEAQ. This chain's CDR3 is CASSPGTGNTIYF. CDR3 sequence (DNA): TGTGCCAGCAGCCCCGGGACAGGAAACACCATATATTTT.

The rearrangement links TRBV5-1 to TRBJ2-3; D remains unclear. Germline CDR1 SGHRS, CDR2 YFSETQ. Between the trimmed V and J ends, which lost 0 bases and 5 bases, there was a span of 4 bases. The CDR3 is 12 residues long. CDR3 region: CASSLAGDTQYF. As DNA, the CDR3 is TGCGCCAGCAGCTTGGCCGGAGATACGCAGTATTTT.

The chain has TRBV19 and TRBJ1-1; D is possibly TRBD1 (6 bases). V was pared by 3 bases and J by 4 bases, with 12 bases between. The CDR3 loop spans 14 amino acids. Germline CDR1 LNHDA, CDR2 SQIVND (reference sequence). The CDR3 nucleotides are TGTGCCAGTAGTATGGGGCAGGGGCTCACTGAAGCTTTCTTT. Translated: CASSMGQGLTEAFF.

This clone was detected only once. CDR3 in amino acids: CASSYAVSYEQFF. Written as DNA, the CDR3 is TGTGCCAGCAGTTACGCGGTTTCATATGAGCAGTTCTTC. This chain uses TRBV6-6 with TRBJ2-1; D uncertain. V lost 2 bases and J lost 8, with 10 bases in between. Germline lookup yields CDR1 MNHNY and CDR2 SVGAGI (reference sequence). The CDR3 extends over 13 amino acids.